A single sample is the source of the 4 T cell receptor beta chains below, sequenced in a study of CXCR3-negative and CXCR3-positive naive CD8 T cells. Preparation of TRB cDNA libraries relied on 5' RACE carrying UMI labels. TCRdb reprocessed the 5' RACE reads; each CDR3 protein has one entry and no DNA is given. The sample includes 20,000 to 25,000 distinct CDR3 sequences. Sequences were obtained from memory CD8+ T cells from blood. These receptors all stem from a human donor in good health. Some clones in this sample may be carry-over from other donors' samples.

The rearrangement joins TRBV15 to TRBJ2-1; TCRdb indicates TRBD1, and absent DNA this call remains unverified. This CDR3 has 15 residues. Germline values: CDR1 LNHNV, CDR2 YYDKDF (reference sequence). The CDR3 region is CATSAGAQTYSEQFF.

The J gene is TRBJ2-3, the V gene TRBV6-2 or TRBV6-3; lacking DNA, the TRBD1 call made by TCRdb goes unchecked. CDR1 is MNHEY and CDR2 is SVGEGT in the germline V gene. The CDR3 runs to 16 residues. Here the CDR3 reads CASSYPRGAGSNTQYF.

This clonotype is identified as medium-sized (0.01 to 0.1%) from frequency. This sequence joins TRBV4-1 and TRBJ1-1; the D call from TCRdb, TRBD1, cannot be confirmed without DNA. This CDR3 contains 18 residues. Germline loops: CDR1 MGHRA, CDR2 YSYEKL. The CDR3 is CASSQDPQGVGMNTEAFF.

This rearrangement joins TRBV20-1 to TRBJ2-7; TCRdb calls TRBD1, which cannot be checked without DNA. CDR1 DFQATT and CDR2 SNEGSKA come from the germline V gene (reference sequence). The CDR3 sequence is 15 residues long. CDR3 in amino acids: CSAPSGHSKNYEQYF.